Below are 22 T cell receptor beta chains sequenced from a single sample in a study of read filtering for tumor transcriptome and immune sequencing. This library used roughly 400 ng RNA and molecular barcoded adaptors spanning alpha/delta and beta/gamma chains. MiXCR was run by TCRdb on the reads, yielding one entry per CDR3 protein. The table includes around 50,000 distinct CDR3 sequences, approximately 22% detected once. Sequenced: a population of CD138-negative cells sorted from bone marrow. All receptors come from a donor aged 40 or older with multiple myeloma.

This clonotype was recorded many times. The chain links TRBV5-1 to TRBJ2-6, with D perhaps matching TRBD1 (5 bases). Looked up from germline, CDR1 is SGHRS and CDR2 is YFSETQ. The ends were cut back, 1 base at V and 2 bases at J, with 16 bases in the middle. The CDR3 consists of 18 residues. The CDR3 DNA sequence: TGCGCCAGCAGCTTGCAACCCGGGCGCAGGGCTGGGGCCAACGTCCTGACTTTC. Translated: CASSLQPGRRAGANVLTF. The whole variable domain, remainder taken from reference TRBV5-1 and TRBJ2-6, is KAGVTQTPRYLIKTRGQQVTLSCSPISGHRSVSWYQQTPGQGLQFLFEYFSETQRNKGNFPGRFSGRQFSNSRSEMNVSTLELGDSALYLCASSLQPGRRAGANVLTFGAGSRLTVL.

The sample holds many counts of this clonotype. The CDR3 DNA is TGTGCCAGCAGTACCCTCGCGGGGTATAGCAATCAGCCCCAGCATTTT. Residues: CASSTLAGYSNQPQHF. The chain carries TRBV28 and TRBJ1-5; D unresolved. CDR3 length: 16 amino acids. Deletions cut 5 bases from V and 0 bases from J, with 14 bases between. CDR1 and CDR2 from the germline V gene are MDHEN and SYDVKM.

Many counts were recorded for this clonotype. V and J are TRBV19 and TRBJ2-1; tentative D call: TRBD1 (6 bases). There are 15 residues in the CDR3. Germline V CDR1 and CDR2: LNHDA, SQIVND (reference sequence). With 6 bases removed from V and 4 bases from J, the gap between germline ends came to 16 bases. The CDR3 region has the DNA TGTGCCAGTAGGCCGGACAGTGACCTATACAATGAGCAGTTCTTC. The encoded protein is CASRPDSDLYNEQFF.

This clonotype was picked up many times. The J gene is TRBJ2-5, the V gene TRBV4-1; 16 nucleotides agree with TRBD2. With V trimmed by 6 bases and J by 4 bases, 8 bases remained unmatched. The V gene's germline CDR1 is MGHRA and CDR2 YSYEKL. The CDR3 spans 17 residues. CDR3 sequence: CASSPGLAGGPGETQYF. DNA for the CDR3: TGCGCCAGCAGTCCGGGACTAGCGGGAGGGCCTGGAGAGACCCAGTACTTC.

This chain links TRBV24-1 with TRBJ2-5; weak D call: TRBD1 (6 bases). The CDR3 covers 14 residues. V lost 12 bases to trimming and J lost 2 bases, with 18 bases between them. Germline-derived CDR1 and CDR2 are KGHDR and SFDVKD. CDR3 region: CAAAGVRGQETQYF. CDR3 DNA: TGTGCCGCAGCAGGGGTGAGGGGGCAAGAGACCCAGTACTTC.

Details on this clonotype: A read error is possible here, since a much larger clone lies one base away. The chain couples TRBV3-1 to TRBJ1-2; TRBD1 matches 10 bases. The CDR3 extends over 14 amino acids. CDR1 and CDR2 (germline): LGHDT, YNNKEL (reference sequence). In DNA, the CDR3 is TGTGCCAGCAGCCTATTGGACAGGGGGATCGGCTACGCCTTC. Amino acid sequence: CASSLLDRGIGYAF.

Turning to this clonotype: A much larger clone lies one base from this, so it may be a read error. The chain links TRBV6-1 to TRBJ2-1; D assignment may be TRBD1 or TRBD2 (5 bases each). CDR1 and CDR2 (germline): MNHNS, SASEGT. This CDR3 is 15 amino acids long. V was trimmed by 5 bases and J by 9 bases, leaving 20 bases between them. The CDR3 sequence: CASSQRTQVSTEQFF. The CDR3 DNA is TGTGCCAGCAGTCAGCGGACACAGGTCAGCACTGAGCAGTTCTTC.

This clonotype appeared many times. This sequence joins TRBV20-1 and TRBJ2-5; TRBD2 aligns across 10 bases. The length of the CDR3 is 14 residues. V was clipped by 6 bases and J by 7 bases; unmatched bases: 11. The germline CDR1 and CDR2 sequences are DFQATT and SNEGSKA (reference sequence). CDR3 protein: CSANLAGVLGTQYF. The CDR3 nucleotides are TGCAGTGCCAACCTAGCGGGAGTCTTAGGGACCCAGTACTTC.

This clonotype was counted ten times or more. The chain uses TRBV11-2 and TRBJ2-5; D may be TRBD1 (6 bases). Per the germline V gene, CDR1 is SGHAT and CDR2 is FQNNGV. Deletions cut 3 bases from V and 5 bases from J, with 10 bases between. The CDR3 has 13 residues. In DNA form, the CDR3 reads TGTGCCAGCAGCTTGCAGGGGATTGAGACCCAGTACTTC. This sequence encodes CASSLQGIETQYF.

This clonotype occurred many times. The CDR3 reads CASSTIAGPVLPEQFF. The CDR3 nucleotides read TGTGCCAGCAGCACTATAGCGGGACCTGTCCTACCTGAGCAGTTCTTC. V gene TRBV7-9 combines with J gene TRBJ2-1; 8 bases agree with TRBD2. CDR3 length equals 16 residues. Germline trimming cut 5 bases from V and 9 bases from J; bases unmatched to any gene: 15. Per the germline V gene, CDR1 is SEHNR and CDR2 is FQNEAQ (reference sequence).

The CDR3 nucleotides read TGCGCCAGCAGCGCGGGGGGGACATCACGCCCAGATACGCAGTATTTT. Amino acid sequence: CASSAGGTSRPDTQYF. The gene calls are TRBV5-1 and TRBJ2-3; 9 nucleotides line up with TRBD2. Germline V gives CDR1 SGHRS, CDR2 YFSETQ. Losses at the gene ends were 4 bases for V and 4 bases for J; bases not matched to a gene: 10. The CDR3 length is 16 residues.

The genes are TRBV6-5 and TRBJ2-7; possibly TRBD1 or TRBD2 for D (5 bases each). V lost 2 bases to trimming and J lost 5 bases, with 16 bases between them. The length of the CDR3 is 15 residues. The germline V gene has CDR1 MNHEY and CDR2 SVGAGI. The CDR3 coding sequence is TGTGCCAGCAGTTACCGAGGGACCCTCGGCGACGAGCAGTACTTC. As protein: CASSYRGTLGDEQYF.

This clonotype appeared many times. V usage is TRBV2 and J usage is TRBJ1-4, with D unclear. V was clipped by 6 bases and J by 8 bases, with 16 bases between them. Germline V lookup: CDR1 SNHLY, CDR2 FYNNEI. This CDR3 is built from 14 residues. The CDR3, as DNA: TGTGCCAGCAGAGACGGCCGAATCGGGGAAAAACTGTTTTTT. It codes for CASRDGRIGEKLFF.

The table lists this clonotype with many counts. The rearrangement links TRBV29-1 to TRBJ2-2, with D possibly TRBD1 on 5 matching bases. Per germline, CDR1 SQVTM and CDR2 ANQGSEA. V lost 7 bases and J lost 3, with 15 bases in between. This CDR3 is built from 14 residues. The CDR3 nucleotides read TGCAGCGCCCTCCAGGGTTTGGACACCGGGGAGCTGTTTTTT. Translation: CSALQGLDTGELFF.

This clonotype was observed a few times. The V and J genes are TRBV2 and TRBJ1-5; D unresolved. This CDR3 contains 15 residues. V was clipped by 5 bases and J by 3 bases, with 14 bases between them. The germline gives CDR1 SNHLY, CDR2 FYNNEI. CDR3 sequence: CASSLMGWDNQPQHF. The CDR3 DNA reads TGTGCCAGCAGTCTAATGGGATGGGACAATCAGCCCCAGCATTTT.

This clonotype has just one count. J is TRBJ1-1 and V is TRBV7-9, with TRBD1 matching 8 bases. The V gene's germline CDR1 is SEHNR and CDR2 FQNEAQ (reference sequence). Trimming at V came to 3 bases and at J to 0 bases, leaving 3 bases not matched to a gene. The CDR3 sequence is 15 residues long. CDR3 amino acids: CASSLGQVLNTEAFF. CDR3 bases: TGTGCCAGCAGCTTGGGACAGGTGCTGAACACTGAAGCTTTCTTT.

The J gene is TRBJ2-4, the V gene TRBV11-2; D perhaps matches TRBD2 (6 bases). The CDR3 covers 17 residues. Looked up from germline, CDR1 is SGHAT and CDR2 is FQNNGV. V dropped 5 bases and J dropped 1 base, with 18 bases sitting between them. The CDR3 DNA is TGTGCCAGCAGCACCGGACGGGGGATTTCGGCCAAAAACATTCAGTACTTC. It codes for CASSTGRGISAKNIQYF.

This clonotype was counted at least ten times. CDR3 sequence reads: CASSFIYNEQFF. In DNA form, the CDR3 reads TGTGCCAGCAGCTTCATCTACAATGAGCAGTTCTTC. This chain joins TRBV11-2 and TRBJ2-1; no clear D. With 3 bases removed from V and 3 bases from J, the gap between germline ends came to 3 bases. The CDR3 consists of 12 residues. CDR1 and CDR2 (germline): SGHAT, FQNNGV.

This clonotype was detected many times. V is TRBV29-1 and J is TRBJ2-3; no reliable D call. The CDR3 length is 13 residues. The ends were cut back, 7 bases at V and 0 bases at J, with 11 bases in the middle. CDR1 and CDR2 (germline): SQVTM, ANQGSEA. This CDR3 is CSAPVWSTDTQYF. The CDR3 nucleotides read TGCAGCGCCCCTGTGTGGAGCACAGATACGCAGTATTTT.

This clonotype was detected many times. The rearrangement joins TRBV20-1 to TRBJ2-1; 7 nucleotides align to TRBD2. CDR3 length equals 14 residues. The V gene's germline CDR1 is DFQATT and CDR2 SNEGSKA (reference sequence). J was trimmed by 0 bases and V by 3 bases; bases with no gene match: 2. CDR3 nucleotide sequence: TGCAGTGCTAGGGGGGGGAGCTCCTACAATGAGCAGTTCTTC. Protein: CSARGGSSYNEQFF.

The table lists this clonotype with many counts. In DNA, the CDR3 is TGTGCCAGTAGTATAGCTGGCCGGGGCGGAAACACTGAAGCTTTCTTT. Translating gives CASSIAGRGGNTEAFF. This chain connects TRBV19 to TRBJ1-1, with D possibly being TRBD1 (5 bases). Germline lookup yields CDR1 LNHDA and CDR2 SQIVND (reference sequence). This CDR3 comprises 16 residues. The V end lost 1 base, the J end lost 2 bases, and 14 bases lay between the germline ends.

DNA for the CDR3: TGCGCCAGCAGCCAAGGAGTCAGGGGTGTCAGGATTGGGCAAGAGACCCAGTACTTC. This encodes CASSQGVRGVRIGQETQYF. This chain connects TRBV4-1 to TRBJ2-5, with a tentative D call TRBD1 (6 bases). Germline V CDR1 and CDR2: MGHRA, YSYEKL. The length of the CDR3 is 19 residues. Trimming took 1 base from V and 2 from J, leaving 23 bases between them.